The 3 T cell receptor beta chains below come from one sample, sequenced in a study of blood T cell repertoires in COVID-19. Sequencing was performed with immunoSEQ multiplex PCR; in TCRdb, only in-frame clones are kept and a portion is missing. Of about 100,000 clones listed, roughly nine tenths are singletons. The sequenced sample was peripheral blood. The receptor set was obtained from a man aged 50-59 years with acute or convalescent COVID-19.

The genes are TRBV6-2 or TRBV6-3 and TRBJ1-5; perhaps TRBD1 as D (6 bases). Trimming pared 5 bases from V and 6 bases from J, leaving 17 bases between. CDR1 is MNHEY, CDR2 SVGEGT, per germline. There are 15 residues in the CDR3. CDR3 sequence reads: CASSKQTGPGQPQHF. As DNA, the CDR3 is TGTGCCAGCAGTAAACAGACAGGACCTGGTCAGCCCCAGCATTTT.

The chain uses TRBV10-3 and TRBJ1-5; TRBD1 might be the D (6 bases). Looked up from germline, CDR1 is ENHRY and CDR2 is SYGVKD. V lost 7 bases to trimming and J lost 1 base, with 8 bases between them. CDR3 size: 13 residues. The CDR3 reads CAIKGESNQPQHF. The CDR3 coding sequence is TGTGCCATCAAGGGGGAAAGCAATCAGCCCCAGCATTTT.

The chain couples TRBV4-1 to TRBJ2-7; possibly TRBD2 for D (5 bases). This CDR3 has 15 residues. Per germline, CDR1 MGHRA and CDR2 YSYEKL. Trimming removed 1 base at V and 0 bases at J, with 10 bases between. The CDR3 DNA reads TGCGCCAGCAGCCAAGCGCACGGGGACTCCTACGAGCAGTACTTC. Its translation is CASSQAHGDSYEQYF.